This T cell receptor beta chain was recovered during a study of CD8+CD57+ T cells in acquired aplastic anemia. It was genomic DNA that served as the template for profiling TCR beta VDJ and CDR3. TCRdb redid the calling of the reads with MiXCR, one entry per CDR3 protein. The sample contains 150,000 to 200,000 distinct CDR3 sequences, about 50% of which appear only once. Trimming removed 6 bases at V and 9 bases at J, with 18 bases between. CDR1 and CDR2 (germline): DFQATT, SNEGSKA (reference sequence). This CDR3 comprises 14 residues. The sequenced patients had an expansion of CD8+CD57+ cells seen by flow cytometry. Severe acquired aplastic anemia was the diagnosis recorded for all patients. Patients had undergone no therapy by the time their blood was sampled.

The TCR was taken from a human donor with aplastic anemia. Input material: sorted CD4+, CD8+, or CD8+CD57+ T cells (not recorded which) from PBMCs. V is TRBV20-1 and J is TRBJ1-6; D not certain. The CDR3 spells CSARLGSVTSPLHF. The CDR3 nucleotides read TGCAGTGCCAGATTAGGATCCGTTACTTCACCCCTCCACTTT.